The entry that follows covers one TCR beta chain sequence. Its antigen is still unknown. The data were obtained in a study of cytomegalovirus exposure and HLA in healthy donors. Study-level results: Many donors carried some public TCRs, although rarity characterized most TCR sequences.

Some clones are missing from TCRdb's copy, which holds only in-frame ones; the method was immunoSEQ multiplex PCR. The sample carries about 360,000 clones, 86% recorded once. The CDR3 extends over 13 amino acids. V was clipped by 3 bases and J by 6 bases, with 10 bases between them. CDR1 SGHAT and CDR2 FQNNGV come from the germline V gene. Sequenced sample: PBMCs. The clonotype was recovered from a woman under 30 in good health and CMV-seronegative. The chain couples TRBV11-2 to TRBJ2-3; D possibly corresponds to TRBD2 (6 bases). In DNA, the CDR3 is TGTGCCAGCAGCTTTGGAGGGAAGGATACGCAGTATTTT. The encoded protein is CASSFGGKDTQYF.